The 30 T cell receptor beta chains in this list originate from one sample, sequenced in a study of T cells in Graves' hyperthyroidism and ophthalmopathy. Template material for amplifying TCR beta CDR3 regions consisted of RNA transcripts. The HTBI set primed first-round TCR CDR3 RT-PCR. TCRdb called the multiplex PCR reads again in MiXCR, with one record for every CDR3 protein. Here the sample spans a few hundred thousand distinct CDR3 sequences, roughly 13% being singletons. Sequencing was carried out using blood. The receptors stem from a woman aged 18 to 35 with Graves' hyperthyroidism.

This clonotype was seen at least ten times. The genes are TRBV28 and TRBJ2-6; D is undetermined. V lost 2 bases to trimming and J lost 0 bases, with 5 bases between them. CDR3 size: 15 residues. Looked up from germline, CDR1 is MDHEN and CDR2 is SYDVKM. Written as DNA, the CDR3 is TGTGCCAGCAGTTTACGGGTCTCTGGGGCCAACGTCCTGACTTTC. It yields the protein CASSLRVSGANVLTF.

The chain couples TRBV9 to TRBJ1-6; D unresolved. This CDR3 is built from 16 residues. Trimming shortened V by 2 bases and J by 6 bases, and 15 bases separated the two germline ends. The germline V gene has CDR1 SGDLS and CDR2 YYNGEE. The CDR3 region is CASSVRDSRVNSPLHF. DNA for the CDR3: TGTGCCAGCAGCGTGAGGGATTCGCGGGTTAATTCACCCCTCCACTTT.

In its sample, this clonotype was seen many times. The J gene is TRBJ2-6, the V gene TRBV28; 7 nucleotides align to TRBD1. CDR1 is MDHEN, CDR2 SYDVKM, per germline. V was pared by 7 bases and J by 0 bases, with 12 bases of the junction left unmatched. CDR3 length equals 18 residues. The DNA for the CDR3 is TGTGCCAGCACCTCATCCGGACAGGACTTCTCTGGGGCCAACGTCCTGACTTTC. The encoded protein is CASTSSGQDFSGANVLTF.

This clonotype was recorded many times. The chain uses TRBV7-9 and TRBJ1-1; 7 bases align to TRBD1. Trimming at V came to 5 bases and at J to 0 bases, leaving 6 bases not matched to a gene. Germline V gene lookup returns CDR1 SEHNR and CDR2 FQNEAQ (reference sequence). There are 15 residues in the CDR3. The CDR3 reads CASSTGTALNTEAFF. The CDR3 DNA is TGTGCCAGCAGCACCGGGACAGCTCTGAACACTGAAGCTTTCTTT.

This chain joins TRBV11-2 and TRBJ2-3; D is uncertain. Germline V gives CDR1 SGHAT, CDR2 FQNNGV. The CDR3 is 12 amino acids. V was cut by 1 base and J by 6 bases, with 5 bases left in between. The CDR3 sequence is CASSLVVDTQYF. The CDR3 nucleotides read TGTGCCAGCAGCTTAGTAGTTGATACGCAGTATTTT.

This clonotype was seen more than once but under ten times. This sequence joins TRBV5-1 and TRBJ1-2, with 11 bases aligning to TRBD1. This CDR3 is 15 amino acids long. CDR1 is SGHRS, CDR2 YFSETQ, per germline. V lost 4 bases to trimming and J lost 2 bases; unmatched junction nucleotides: 4. The CDR3 is CASSARTGGNYGYTF. In DNA, the CDR3 is TGCGCCAGCAGCGCCCGGACAGGGGGCAACTATGGCTACACCTTC.

This clonotype occurred a few times. The rearrangement joins TRBV6-5 to TRBJ1-1, with D hard to call. V was clipped by 1 base and J by 3 bases, with 9 bases between them. Germline CDR1 reads MNHEY; CDR2 reads SVGAGI. The CDR3 extends over 14 amino acids. The CDR3 loop reads CASSYFGVDTEAFF. CDR3 bases: TGTGCCAGCAGTTACTTTGGGGTCGACACTGAAGCTTTCTTT.

This chain links TRBV27 with TRBJ2-2; a weak D match, TRBD1 (5 bases). The CDR3 sequence is 14 residues long. Germline V lookup: CDR1 MNHEY, CDR2 SMNVEV (reference sequence). Trimming took off 6 bases at V and 1 base at J, with 9 bases between the two ends. Written as DNA, the CDR3 is TGTGCCAGCAGCTCTGACAGGAACACCGGGGAGCTGTTTTTT. It codes for CASSSDRNTGELFF.

The chain joins TRBV27 to TRBJ2-7; D remains ambiguous. CDR1 is MNHEY, CDR2 SMNVEV, per germline (reference sequence). The germline V and J ends were trimmed by 2 bases and 2 bases, with 19 bases remaining between them. The CDR3 consists of 17 residues. The CDR3 sequence: CASSLVTSLGIPYEQYF. CDR3 nucleotide sequence: TGTGCCAGCAGTTTAGTAACTTCCCTAGGAATCCCCTACGAGCAGTACTTC.

Many counts were recorded for this clonotype. The V and J genes are TRBV5-1 and TRBJ1-1; D is possibly TRBD1 (6 bases). Germline CDR1 SGHRS, CDR2 YFSETQ. V gave up 4 bases and J gave up 0 bases, with 13 bases separating them. The CDR3 runs to 15 residues. DNA of the CDR3: TGCGCCAGCAGCCCATGGACAGCGATGAACACTGAAGCTTTCTTT. Its protein product is CASSPWTAMNTEAFF.

A few counts support this clonotype. V gene TRBV27 combines with J gene TRBJ2-1, with a possible D match to TRBD2 (5 bases). The CDR3 contains 15 residues. Trimming took 6 bases from V and 0 from J, leaving 12 bases between them. The germline V gene has CDR1 MNHEY and CDR2 SMNVEV (reference sequence). This CDR3 is CASRDSWSSYNEQFF. CDR3 DNA: TGTGCCAGCAGGGACTCATGGAGCTCCTACAATGAGCAGTTCTTC.

This clonotype was observed many times. The gene calls are TRBV13 and TRBJ2-1, with 9 bases lining up with TRBD1. This CDR3 spans 17 amino acids. With 5 bases clipped from V and 3 bases from J, the junction kept 11 bases outside the gene matches. Germline CDR1 PRHDT, CDR2 FYEKMQ (reference sequence). CDR3 coding DNA: TGTGCCAGCAGCCCCACAGAGGGGACAGGGTACTACAATGAGCAGTTCTTC. Encoded protein: CASSPTEGTGYYNEQFF.

This clonotype was seen ten or more times. This chain links TRBV5-1 with TRBJ1-2; a possible D gene is TRBD1 (5 bases). This CDR3 is 14 amino acids long. Germline V lookup: CDR1 SGHRS, CDR2 YFSETQ. Trimming stripped 5 bases from V and 6 bases from J, with 17 bases between. The CDR3 nucleotides read TGCGCCAGCAGTCACGAGACCCGGGGCGATGGCTACACCTTC. Translated, it gives CASSHETRGDGYTF.

This clonotype was counted a few times. V gene TRBV7-3 combines with J gene TRBJ1-1; D is possibly TRBD1 (5 bases). The CDR3 runs 14 residues. The germline V gene encodes CDR1 SGHTA and CDR2 FQGTGA. V lost 5 bases and J 1 base, leaving 11 bases between the germline ends. The CDR3 DNA sequence: TGTGCCAGCAGCCCCGGACACTCGAACACTGAAGCTTTCTTT. It yields the protein CASSPGHSNTEAFF.

The sample holds many counts of this clonotype. This sequence joins TRBV30 and TRBJ2-7, with 8 positions matching TRBD2. Germline V gives CDR1 GTSNPN, CDR2 SVGIG (reference sequence). This CDR3 spans 13 amino acids. Trimming cost V 8 bases and J 2 bases; bases outside gene matches: 8. CDR3: CAQEEREPYEQYF. CDR3 coding DNA: TGTGCCCAGGAAGAGCGGGAGCCCTACGAGCAGTACTTC.

This clonotype was observed many times. The chain uses TRBV11-3 and TRBJ2-3; 7 bases line up with TRBD2. V dropped 4 bases and J dropped 6; count of bases not matched to a gene: 13. The CDR3 runs 16 residues. Looked up from germline, CDR1 is SGHNT and CDR2 is YENEEA. CDR3 sequence (DNA): TGTGCCAGCAGCTCCGGGGCGCGGGAGATCGTCGATACGCAGTATTTT. Its translation is CASSSGAREIVDTQYF.

This clonotype was observed many times. V gene TRBV6-2 or TRBV6-3 combines with J gene TRBJ2-2, with D possibly matching TRBD1 (5 bases). This CDR3 is 16 amino acids long. The V and J ends lost 0 bases and 4 bases respectively, with 12 bases between them. Looked up from germline, CDR1 is MNHEY and CDR2 is SVGEGT. DNA of the CDR3: TGTGCCAGCAGTTACTCAGGGGCTATCGGCACCGGGGAGCTGTTTTTT. Protein sequence: CASSYSGAIGTGELFF.

This clonotype came up many times. The chain couples TRBV11-2 to TRBJ2-3; TRBD2 is a possible D gene (6 bases). The CDR3 is made up of 17 amino acids. V lost 0 bases and J 0 bases, leaving 13 bases between the germline ends. Germline-derived CDR1 and CDR2 are SGHAT and FQNNGV. CDR3 sequence reads: CASSLDWASDSTDTQYF. The CDR3 DNA sequence: TGTGCCAGCAGCTTAGATTGGGCTAGCGATAGCACAGATACGCAGTATTTT.

This clonotype was found many times. The genes are TRBV2 and TRBJ2-7, with D hard to call. V dropped 1 base and J dropped 1 base, with 5 bases sitting between them. This CDR3 comprises 13 residues. CDR1 is SNHLY, CDR2 FYNNEI, per germline. The DNA for the CDR3 is TGTGCCAGCAGTGAAGACAGTTCCTACGAGCAGTACTTC. Encoded protein: CASSEDSSYEQYF.

This clonotype was observed many times. The rearrangement links TRBV2 to TRBJ1-2, with D unresolved. Germline assignment: CDR1 SNHLY and CDR2 FYNNEI. V lost 6 bases, J lost 4 bases, and 12 bases lay in between. CDR3 length equals 13 residues. In nucleotides, the CDR3 is TGTGCCAGCAGCAATGGACGGACCTATGGCTACACCTTC. Protein product: CASSNGRTYGYTF.

This clonotype was seen at least ten times. The chain carries TRBV29-1 and TRBJ1-2, with 7 nucleotides matching TRBD1. Trimming removed 6 bases from V and 2 bases from J; junction bases left unmatched: 12. In germline, CDR1 is SQVTM, CDR2 ANQGSEA. This CDR3 comprises 15 residues. The CDR3: CSVTRQGRVNYGYTF. In DNA, the CDR3 is TGCAGCGTCACGCGACAGGGTCGGGTGAACTATGGCTACACCTTC.

As regards this clonotype: A much larger clone differs from this one at a single base, so this may be a read error. This chain joins TRBV28 and TRBJ2-2; D possibly uses TRBD1 or TRBD2 (6 bases each). V gave up 3 bases and J gave up 6 bases, with 14 bases separating them. The germline CDR1 and CDR2 sequences are MDHEN and SYDVKM. The CDR3 sequence is 15 residues long. This CDR3 is CASSFTGGGSGELFF. The CDR3 DNA is TGTGCCAGCAGTTTCACCGGGGGCGGTTCCGGGGAGCTGTTTTTT.

This clonotype was detected ten times or more. The chain recombines TRBV6-1 with TRBJ1-4; D ambiguous. The CDR3 length is 12 residues. CDR1 MNHNS and CDR2 SASEGT come from the germline V gene. Trimming pared 8 bases from V and 5 bases from J, leaving 9 bases between. The CDR3 region is CASADSNEKLFF. CDR3 DNA sequence: TGTGCCAGCGCCGACTCAAATGAAAAACTGTTTTTT.

At least ten counts were recorded for this clonotype. This chain joins TRBV20-1 and TRBJ2-7, with 10 positions matching TRBD1. Per the germline V gene, CDR1 is DFQATT and CDR2 is SNEGSKA (reference sequence). V dropped 5 bases and J dropped 0; count of bases not matched to a gene: 7. CDR3 size: 15 residues. The CDR3 spells CSALPGQGNSYEQYF. DNA of the CDR3: TGCAGTGCTTTACCGGGACAGGGGAACTCCTACGAGCAGTACTTC.

This clonotype showed up many times. The chain uses TRBV5-6 and TRBJ2-7; TRBD2 might be the D (6 bases). The germline CDR1 and CDR2 sequences are SGHDT and YYEEEE. CDR3 length equals 15 residues. V gave up 3 bases and J gave up 3 bases, with 16 bases separating them. CDR3: CASSSRLVNRYEQYF. CDR3 bases: TGTGCCAGCAGCTCTCGACTAGTAAACCGCTACGAGCAGTACTTC.

In this sample, this clonotype turned up many times. This chain's CDR3 is CSARRGGGNNEQFF. The CDR3, as DNA: TGCAGTGCTAGGCGGGGGGGAGGGAACAATGAGCAGTTCTTC. V is TRBV20-1 and J is TRBJ2-1; 9 bases line up with TRBD2. With 3 bases clipped from V and 5 bases from J, the junction kept 5 bases outside the gene matches. The CDR3 extends over 14 amino acids. Germline CDR1 DFQATT, CDR2 SNEGSKA (reference sequence).

The rearrangement joins TRBV19 to TRBJ1-5; 8 positions match TRBD1. This CDR3 is 14 amino acids long. Looked up from germline, CDR1 is LNHDA and CDR2 is SQIVND (reference sequence). J gave up 1 base and V 10 bases, and 6 bases lay outside the gene matches. For the CDR3, the DNA is TGTGCCACGACAGGACAGGGAAGCAATCAGCCCCAGCATTTT. This translates into CATTGQGSNQPQHF.

The chain has TRBV4-2 and TRBJ2-7; 9 nucleotides line up with TRBD2. The CDR3 totals 15 residues. Trimming removed 5 bases from V and 3 bases from J; junction bases left unmatched: 8. Per the germline V gene, CDR1 is LGHNA and CDR2 is YNFKEQ. The CDR3 DNA reads as TGTGCCAGCAGCTATCGACTAGCGGAACACTACGAGCAGTACTTC. Translation: CASSYRLAEHYEQYF.

Only a few counts were recorded for this clonotype. The chain joins TRBV4-1 to TRBJ2-5; D might be TRBD2 (5 bases). Trimming removed 0 bases from V and 1 base from J, with 9 bases in between. Germline-derived CDR1 and CDR2 are MGHRA and YSYEKL. CDR3 length: 15 residues. CDR3: CASSQEGRGQETQYF. The CDR3 bases are TGCGCCAGCAGCCAAGAGGGCCGGGGCCAAGAGACCCAGTACTTC.

This clonotype was counted a few times. J is TRBJ2-5 and V is TRBV3-1; D may correspond to TRBD1 or TRBD2 (7 bases each). Trimming left V 1 base short and J 2 bases short, with 17 bases between. CDR1 and CDR2 (germline): LGHDT, YNNKEL (reference sequence). This CDR3 contains 17 residues. The chain's CDR3 is CASSQGGGGPIQETQYF. CDR3 DNA: TGTGCCAGCAGCCAAGGGGGAGGGGGCCCAATTCAAGAGACCCAGTACTTC.